This TCR delta chain was identified in a study of gamma-delta T cells after stem cell transplantation (dated by TCRdb to 2016 to 2017). CDR1 is given as GEAIGNYY and CDR2 as EKD, both from the germline V gene. Here V drops 0 bases and J drops 0 bases, and the junction holds 12 bases not matched to any gene. Taken from cysteine to phenylalanine, the CDR3 has 21 residues. Here the CDR3 DNA is all that survives: 63 bases in frame from base 1. This clone qualifies as large (0.1 to 1%). It has no known antigen specificity. Per-base qualities were not stored, and no clone one base away is much larger. Within the sample, other DNA sequences also encode this same CDR3. The library was prepared using RT-PCR. Sequencing instrument: Illumina MiSeq. Clones were re-identified by TCRdb from the public reads with CATT, and rows with the same DNA were merged. The sample table contains approximately 1,300 delta-chain clones; only one count was recorded for 14% of them. About 23% of the sample is taken by the ten largest.

The chain uses TRDV2 and TRDJ3; 8 bases in the middle match TRDD3. The TCR sequence derives from a human donor. It is not recorded whose cells these are; they may come from a transplant donor. The sequenced material came from gamma-delta T cells. The CDR3 loop reads CACDTVDWGSKSSWDTRQMFF. The nucleotide sequence reads as follows: TGTGCCTGTGACACCGTAGACTGGGGGTCGAAGAGCTCCTGGGACACCCGACAGATGTTTTTC.